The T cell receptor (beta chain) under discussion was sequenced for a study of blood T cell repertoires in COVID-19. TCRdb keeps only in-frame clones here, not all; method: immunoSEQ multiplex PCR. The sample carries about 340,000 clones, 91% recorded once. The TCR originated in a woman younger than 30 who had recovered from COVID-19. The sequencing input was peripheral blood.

CDR3 coding DNA: TGCGCCAGCAGCCAAGGCAGGGGGACAGTTGAAAAACTGTTTTTT. Translated: CASSQGRGTVEKLFF. J is TRBJ1-4 and V is TRBV4-3; 7 bases align to TRBD1. Per the germline V gene, CDR1 is LGHNA and CDR2 is YSLEER. The length of the CDR3 is 15 residues. V gave up 1 base and J gave up 7 bases; unmatched junction bases: 6.